Presented here are 10 T cell receptor beta chains from one specimen sequenced in a study of a mutant IDH1 vaccine in newly diagnosed glioma. These receptors lack a known antigen. The assay was immunoSEQ multiplex PCR, and TCRdb's table has in-frame clones only and misses some. The sample includes 45,000 or so clones, 88% of them seen just once. Time point in this sample: week 35, safety follow-up. Vaccination comprised doses that each held 300 ug of mutant IDH1 20-mer peptide, plus topical imiquimod. The sequencing used PBMCs, collected from a glioma patient whose treatment included an IDH1 peptide vaccine. The source of these receptors is a woman in her forties with glioma.

V and J are TRBV10-2 and TRBJ1-3, with D possibly TRBD1 on 5 matching bases. V lost 6 bases and J 4 bases, leaving 10 bases between the germline ends. Germline loops: CDR1 WSHSY, CDR2 SAAADI. The CDR3 loop spans 13 amino acids. CDR3 in amino acids: CASSSGSGNTIYF. CDR3 in DNA: TGCGCCAGCAGCTCAGGGTCCGGAAACACCATATATTTT.

Only one count was recorded for this clone. The chain links TRBV30 to TRBJ2-3, with D possibly matching TRBD2 (6 bases). The V end was cut by 0 bases, the J end by 7 bases, with 11 bases between. The CDR3 extends over 13 amino acids. Germline CDR1 and CDR2: GTSNPN and SVGIG (reference sequence). The chain's CDR3 is CAWSVGGAYTQYF. As DNA, the CDR3 is TGTGCCTGGAGTGTAGGAGGGGCCTATACGCAGTATTTT.

The genes are TRBV4-3 and TRBJ2-3; 10 bases fit TRBD2. The CDR3 consists of 15 residues. The germline gives CDR1 LGHNA, CDR2 YSLEER. Trimming at V came to 6 bases and at J to 1 base, leaving 4 bases not matched to a gene. CDR3 protein: CASRLAGGRTDTQYF. CDR3 coding DNA: TGCGCCAGCAGATTAGCGGGGGGCCGCACAGATACGCAGTATTTT.

This clone was counted between two and nine times. This rearrangement joins TRBV28 to TRBJ1-1, with a tentative D call TRBD1 (6 bases). Trimming shortened V by 3 bases and J by 0 bases, and 8 bases separated the two germline ends. CDR1 MDHEN and CDR2 SYDVKM come from the germline V gene. CDR3 length: 14 residues. CDR3: CASSFGGMNTEAFF. The CDR3 DNA sequence: TGTGCCAGCAGTTTTGGGGGCATGAACACTGAAGCTTTCTTT.

The chain couples TRBV28 to TRBJ2-3; D is possibly TRBD1 or TRBD2 (6 bases each). Germline-derived CDR1 and CDR2 are MDHEN and SYDVKM. V lost 3 bases, J lost 4 bases, and 11 bases lay in between. The CDR3 spans 14 residues. The CDR3 loop is CASSLVGGADTQYF. In nucleotides, the CDR3 is TGTGCCAGCAGTTTGGTCGGGGGCGCAGATACGCAGTATTTT.

The table lists this clone with a few counts. The rearrangement uses TRBV7-4 and TRBJ1-4, with 10 positions matching TRBD1. The CDR3 is made up of 16 amino acids. Germline trimming cut 6 bases from V and 5 bases from J; bases unmatched to any gene: 9. Germline CDR1 and CDR2: SGHVT and SQSDAQ. The CDR3 sequence: CASRRDRGSGNEKLFF. DNA for the CDR3: TGTGCCAGCAGACGGGACAGGGGATCAGGGAATGAAAAACTGTTTTTT.

The chain links TRBV7-8 to TRBJ2-1; a possible D gene is TRBD2 (7 bases). Between the trimmed V and J ends, which lost 3 bases and 0 bases, there was a span of 24 bases. There are 20 residues in the CDR3. Germline assignment: CDR1 SGHVS and CDR2 FQNEAQ. As DNA, the CDR3 is TGTGCCAGCAGCTTCCGAGGGGGGGCCCTAAACCCCCTCTCCTACAATGAGCAGTTCTTC. Translation gives CASSFRGGALNPLSYNEQFF.

This clone was counted a single time. V is TRBV6-5 and J is TRBJ1-5, with 9 bases that match TRBD1. Germline CDR1 MNHEY, CDR2 SVGAGI. V gave up 5 bases and J gave up 4 bases; unmatched junction bases: 6. The CDR3 is 15 amino acids. The CDR3 DNA follows: TGTGCCAGCAGTCAGACAGGGGGTTGGAATCAGCCCCAGCATTTT. Translation gives CASSQTGGWNQPQHF.

The chain links TRBV7-8 to TRBJ1-1; 8 nucleotides agree with TRBD1. There are 12 residues in the CDR3. CDR1 and CDR2 from the germline V gene are SGHVS and FQNEAQ. Trimming removed 5 bases from V and 8 bases from J; junction bases left unmatched: 4. CDR3 in amino acids: CASSRWDREAFF. The CDR3 bases are TGTGCCAGCAGCCGGTGGGACAGGGAAGCTTTCTTT.

This chain joins TRBV7-2 and TRBJ2-3, with 12 nucleotides matching TRBD2. CDR1 and CDR2 from the germline V gene are SGHTA and FQGNSA. V was pared by 2 bases and J by 5 bases, with 8 bases of the junction left unmatched. This CDR3 has 17 residues. The CDR3 coding sequence is TGTGCCAGCAGCTTATGGCTAGCGGGAGGGCCGGGAGATACGCAGTATTTT. As protein: CASSLWLAGGPGDTQYF.